The following is a T cell receptor (beta chain) sequence with its context. This sample is drawn from a study of OX40 agonist ivuxolimab in advanced cancers. As for the study in general: All patients had ivuxolimab intravenously every 2 weeks at 0.01 to 10 mg/kg.

Sequencing used immunoSEQ multiplex PCR; TCRdb keeps in-frame clones, though not all of them. Of 45,000 to 60,000 clones in the sample, roughly 90% were seen once. Looked up from germline, CDR1 is MGHRA and CDR2 is YSYEKL. Trimming cost V 1 base and J 5 bases, with 11 bases left between them. This CDR3 contains 14 residues. Sequenced here: CD4+ or CD8+ T cells sorted from blood, sampled in a trial of the OX40 agonist ivuxolimab. The source is an adult with an advanced solid tumor such as melanoma, head and neck, liver or kidney cancer. The V and J genes are TRBV4-1 and TRBJ1-1, with D hard to call. The CDR3 nucleotides are TGCGCCAGCAGCCAAGGGAGACTCAGGACTGAAGCTTTCTTT. The encoded protein is CASSQGRLRTEAFF.